The rows below give T cell receptor beta chains drawn from one sample of a study of cytomegalovirus exposure and HLA in healthy donors. Libraries were prepared by immunoSEQ multiplex PCR; TCRdb keeps only in-frame clonotypes and omits some of them. The sample records roughly 110,000 clones, around 82% being singletons. The specimen was PBMCs. These receptors all stem from a woman between 25 and 40 years old in good health and CMV-seropositive. CDR3s include the opening cysteine and the closing phenylalanine or tryptophan. A D gene is named only where the DNA matches it firmly. The listing skips clone size in some rows; elsewhere it reads once, few, many or a size class.

>TRBJ2-1|16|NA|TRBV25-1|NA
TGTGCCAGCAGCGACTCGAAGGGGCTACCCTACAATGAGCAGTTCTTC
CASSDSKGLPYNEQFF
>TRBJ2-2|14|NA|TRBV6-5|NA
TGTGCCAGCAGCCGAAGCGGGCGCTCCGGGGAGCTGTTTTTT
CASSRSGRSGELFF
>TRBJ1-1|13|NA|TRBV19|NA
TGTGCCAGTAGCCCAAGACGGGATTGGGAAGCTTTCTTT
CASSPRRDWEAFF
>TRBJ2-7|11|NA|TRBV20-1|NA
TGCAGTGCTAGCGGGTCCTACGAGCAGTACTTC
CSASGSYEQYF
>TRBJ2-1|13|TRBD2|TRBV7-9|NA
TGTGCCAGCGGAGGACTAGCGGGAAATGAGCAGTTCTTC
CASGGLAGNEQFF
>TRBJ2-2|13|NA|TRBV7-3|NA
TGTGCCAGCAGCTCGCTAGCTCCCGGGGAGCTGTTTTTT
CASSSLAPGELFF
>TRBJ1-4|13|TRBD1|TRBV11-2|NA
TGTGCCAGCAGCCCCCGGTCAGGGGGCCTACTGTTTTTT
CASSPRSGGLLFF
>TRBJ1-5|12|NA|TRBV10-3|NA
TGTGCCATCAGTGAACCGCTAGGGCCCCAGCATTTT
CAISEPLGPQHF
>TRBJ2-3|12|NA|TRBV5-6|NA
TGTGCCAGCAGCTTCTCAGCAGATACGCAGTATTTT
CASSFSADTQYF
>TRBJ1-1|14|NA|TRBV30|NA
TGTGCCTGGAGAAAGCCGGGGTTGAACACTGAAGCTTTCTTT
CAWRKPGLNTEAFF
>TRBJ2-7|17|NA|TRBV21-1|once
TGTGCCAGCAGCAAAGAAAAAGGGACAGGCACTTTAAGGGAGCAGTACTTC
CASSKEKGTGTLREQYF
>TRBJ2-1|14|NA|TRBV5-8|NA
TGTGCCAGCAGCTTGTTCTCGGGTCGGAATGAGCAGTTCTTC
CASSLFSGRNEQFF
>TRBJ1-4|15|TRBD1|TRBV5-1|NA
TGCGCCAGCAGCCCGACAGGGGGCGAGAATGAAAAACTGTTTTTT
CASSPTGGENEKLFF
>TRBJ1-1|16|NA|TRBV25-1|NA
TGTGCCAGCAGTGAAACTCTTCAGGAAGGGAACACTGAAGCTTTCTTT
CASSETLQEGNTEAFF
>TRBJ2-2|18|NA|TRBV9|few
TGTGCCAGCAGCGTAAAGCGGGAGACCCAGGGGGGTTCCGGGGAGCTGTTTTTT
CASSVKRETQGGSGELFF
>TRBJ1-4|18|TRBD1|TRBV2|NA
TGTGCCAGCAGAGTCCGGGACAGGGTCTCTCCAGCTAATGAAAAACTGTTTTTT
CASRVRDRVSPANEKLFF
>TRBJ2-3|16|NA|TRBV2|NA
TGTGCCAGCAGACTTAACGCAAGAGACTTCACAGATACGCAGTATTTT
CASRLNARDFTDTQYF
>TRBJ2-3|18|TRBD2|TRBV4-1|NA
TGCGCCAGCAGCCCCGGGACTAGCGGGGGGCTAAGCACAGATACGCAGTATTTT
CASSPGTSGGLSTDTQYF
>TRBJ2-7|13|NA|TRBV6-5|few
TGTGCCAGCGCCAGGGGACACTCCTACGAGCAGTACTTC
CASARGHSYEQYF
>TRBJ2-2|15|TRBD1|TRBV5-1|NA
TGCGCCAGCAGCTTGGGACAGGGGTTCCCCGGGGAGCTGTTTTTT
CASSLGQGFPGELFF
>TRBJ2-7|13|NA|TRBV2|NA
TGTGCCAGCAGGGAGGACGCGGCATACGAGCAGTACTTC
CASREDAAYEQYF
>TRBJ2-3|15|TRBD2|TRBV7-9|once
TGTGCCAGCAGCTCCTTAGCGGGAGTCGCAGATACGCAGTATTTT
CASSSLAGVADTQYF
>TRBJ2-5|13|NA|TRBV5-1|NA
TGCGCCAGCAGCTTGATTCTACAAGAGACCCAGTACTTC
CASSLILQETQYF
>TRBJ1-3|17|TRBD1|TRBV9|once
TGTGCCAGCACCAAACGGGAAAGGGACAGCTCTGGAAACACCATATATTTT
CASTKRERDSSGNTIYF
>TRBJ2-1|16|TRBD1|TRBV5-1|NA
TGCGCCAGCAGCTTGGGCGTAGGACAGGGTACGGATGAGCAGTTCTTC
CASSLGVGQGTDEQFF
>TRBJ1-5|15|TRBD1|TRBV18|few
TGTGCCAGCTCATCCGGACAGGGGGTAAATCAGCCCCAGCATTTT
CASSSGQGVNQPQHF
>TRBJ1-2|13|TRBD1|TRBV2|NA
TGTGCCAGCAGGGAGACAGGGGCGGGAGGCTACACCTTC
CASRETGAGGYTF
>TRBJ2-1|16|NA|TRBV7-2|once
TGTGCCAGCAGCCCTCGGCGGGCGCGCTCCTACAATGAGCAGTTCTTC
CASSPRRARSYNEQFF
>TRBJ2-3|19|TRBD2|TRBV4-1|NA
TGCGCCAGCAGCCCTCCCCCAGCGGGGGGGTTTGGGGGGACAGATACGCAGTATTTT
CASSPPPAGGFGGTDTQYF
>TRBJ2-1|15|TRBD2|TRBV9|once
TGTGCCAGCAGCGCTAGCGGGGGATCCTACAATGAGCAGTTCTTC
CASSASGGSYNEQFF
>TRBJ1-2|13|NA|TRBV11-2|NA
TGTGCCAGCAGCTTAGACAGGTCTTATGGCTACACCTTC
CASSLDRSYGYTF
>TRBJ2-7|14|NA|TRBV5-1|once
TGCGCCAGCAGCCCCTCAGGCAGGGAATACGAGCAGTACTTC
CASSPSGREYEQYF
>TRBJ1-2|13|NA|TRBV7-9|NA
TGTGCCAGCACCGACAGGACCAACTATGGCTACACCTTC
CASTDRTNYGYTF
>TRBJ2-7|15|TRBD2|TRBV9|NA
TGTGCCAGCAGCGTAGACGTTAGCGGGGGGAACGAGCAGTACTTC
CASSVDVSGGNEQYF
>TRBJ2-1|13|NA|TRBV18|NA
TGTGCCAGCTCACCTGGGCGGGACAATGAGCAGTTCTTC
CASSPGRDNEQFF
>TRBJ2-7|14|NA|TRBV10-1|few
TGCGCCAGCAGTGAGTTTGGCTTGGAGTCCGAGCAGTACTTC
CASSEFGLESEQYF
>TRBJ2-7|15|TRBD2|TRBV5-4|NA
TGTGCCAGCAGTTCTAGCGGCGTCGACTCCTACGAGCAGTACTTC
CASSSSGVDSYEQYF
>TRBJ2-3|15|TRBD1|TRBV2|once
TGTGCCAGCAGTTCTTGGGGACAGGGAGGAGATACGCAGTATTTT
CASSSWGQGGDTQYF
>TRBJ1-5|15|TRBD1|TRBV18|few
TGTGCCAGCTCAGAGGGACAGAATAGCAATCAGCCCCAGCATTTT
CASSEGQNSNQPQHF
>TRBJ1-2|14|NA|TRBV30|NA
TGTGCCTGGCAAAGCTCAGGGTTTAGCTATGGCTACACCTTC
CAWQSSGFSYGYTF
>TRBJ1-5|13|NA|TRBV30|few
TGTGCCTGGAGTTTTTCGGGGGGTGAGCCCCAGCATTTT
CAWSFSGGEPQHF
>TRBJ2-7|13|NA|TRBV6-5|NA
TGTGCCAGCAGTTACCAGAACTCCTACGAGCAGTACTTC
CASSYQNSYEQYF
>TRBJ2-1|13|NA|TRBV30|NA
TGTGCCTGGAGAGCGGAGCCCTACAATGAGCAGTTCTTC
CAWRAEPYNEQFF
>TRBJ2-7|14|NA|TRBV29-1|NA
TGCAGCGGTCCCCCAGGGGCTACCTTCTACGAGCAGTACTTC
CSGPPGATFYEQYF
>TRBJ2-7|15|TRBD1|TRBV5-4|few
TGTGCCAGCAGCATACAGGGGCTTTCTACCTACGAGCAGTACTTC
CASSIQGLSTYEQYF
>TRBJ2-1|15|NA|TRBV19|NA
TGTGCCAGTAGTATCTCGCCGGTGACCTACAATGAGCAGTTCTTC
CASSISPVTYNEQFF
>TRBJ1-1|15|TRBD1|TRBV6-6|NA
TGTGCCAGCAGTTTTCCCCAGGGGGCCGGCACTGAAGCTTTCTTT
CASSFPQGAGTEAFF
>TRBJ1-2|15|NA|TRBV6-4|once
TGTGCCAGATCTCTAAGGGGGGGACTAAACTATGGCTACACCTTC
CARSLRGGLNYGYTF
>TRBJ1-2|15|NA|TRBV5-4|NA
TGTGCCAGCAGAACCGGGGGACGGCTTTCCTATGGCTACACCTTC
CASRTGGRLSYGYTF
>TRBJ2-2|17|NA|TRBV29-1|NA
TGCAGCGGGATCCGACGAAACAGGGTATCGAACACCGGGGAGCTGTTTTTT
CSGIRRNRVSNTGELFF
>TRBJ1-2|14|NA|TRBV6-6|NA
TGTGCCAGCGGCCTGCCCGTTGAAAGGGGCGGCTACACCTTC
CASGLPVERGGYTF
>TRBJ1-5|18|TRBD1|TRBV19|NA
TGTGCCAGTAGTACCAACTTGGACAGGGGCTATGGCAATCAGCCCCAGCATTTT
CASSTNLDRGYGNQPQHF